This T cell receptor (beta chain) was sequenced during a study of blood T cells in healthy people across ages. Study-wide results and caveats: PBMCs were not sorted, which prevented a conclusive comparison of naive versus antigen-experienced cells.

The authors ran a second PCR of roughly 6 to 12 cycles using a sample-barcoded 5' primer and a J-beta primer mix. At least 2.5 million CDR3-containing paired-end reads were obtained per sample. TCRdb independently ran MiXCR on the 5' RACE reads; one entry per CDR3 protein. The repertoire has around 900,000 distinct CDR3 sequences, roughly 51% of them found once; the top ten carry 20% to 25%. V was cut by 4 bases and J by 6 bases, with 16 bases left in between. Per germline, CDR1 SNHLY and CDR2 FYNNEI. The CDR3 spans 14 residues. For this clonotype: Its antigen is not known.

This rearrangement joins TRBV2 to TRBJ2-7; D perhaps matches TRBD1 (6 bases). The source material was blood. The sequence was obtained from a woman aged 55-70 years in good health. The CDR3 bases are TGTGCCAGCAGTGGGCCACAGGGAAAGCGCGAGCAGTACTTC. Its translation is CASSGPQGKREQYF.